This TCR beta chain was found in a study of vaccination effects on CD4 cells after COVID-19. Germline V gives CDR1 KGHDR, CDR2 SFDVKD. The CDR3 is 15 residues long. The ends were cut back, 0 bases at V and 1 base at J, with 8 bases in the middle. As concerns this clone: Its specificity is not known.

Within the ViraFEST assay, antigen-specific CD4+ T cells underwent expansion with viral peptide pools prior to sequencing. CD4+ T cell isolation took place after approximately 11 days of culture. Every participant took two doses of the BNT162b2 or mRNA-1273 vaccine. TCRdb's table, derived via immunoSEQ multiplex PCR, lists solely in-frame clones and lacks some. The data show around 65,000 clones, 73% seen once. The sequencing here drew on CD4+ T cells from PBMCs cultured with HCoV-229E spike peptides, taken after COVID-19 vaccination. The genes are TRBV24-1 and TRBJ2-5, with a possible D match to TRBD2 (5 bases). The receptor was isolated from a human donor who received a COVID-19 vaccine. CDR3 DNA sequence: TGTGCCACCAGTGATTTGTCGGGGTCCCAAGAGACCCAGTACTTC. Encoded protein: CATSDLSGSQETQYF.